Listed here are 18 T cell receptor beta chains from one sample, sequenced in a study of cytomegalovirus exposure and HLA in healthy donors. This PCR relied on a set of 60 Vbeta primers and 13 Jbeta primers. The assay was immunoSEQ multiplex PCR, and TCRdb's table has in-frame clones only and misses some. The repertoire holds 150,000 to 200,000 clones, 82% seen once, with approximately 1.5% in the top ten. Input material: PBMCs. These receptors originate from a girl between 10 and 17 years old in good health and CMV-seropositive.

The chain links TRBV11-2 to TRBJ1-4; D unclear. CDR3 size: 14 residues. CDR1 SGHAT and CDR2 FQNNGV come from the germline V gene. V lost 5 bases, J lost 8 bases, and 15 bases lay in between. Written as DNA, the CDR3 is TGTGCCAGCAGCGCCCGGACGGGAGGAGAAAAACTGTTTTTT. This gives the protein CASSARTGGEKLFF.

This sequence joins TRBV19 and TRBJ2-7; D unclear. The ends were cut back, 5 bases at V and 3 bases at J, with 20 bases in the middle. This CDR3 has 16 residues. Germline V gene lookup returns CDR1 LNHDA and CDR2 SQIVND (reference sequence). In DNA form, the CDR3 reads TGTGCCAGTAGTTCCTTGCCCGGAGAGACCGGCTACGAGCAGTACTTC. It encodes CASSSLPGETGYEQYF. The full variable domain, with the rest looked up from reference TRBV19 and TRBJ2-7, is DGGITQSPKYLFRKEGQNVTLSCEQNLNHDAMYWYRQDPGQGLRLIYYSQIVNDFQKGDIAEGYSVSREKKESFPLTVTSAQKNPTAFYLCASSSLPGETGYEQYFGPGTRLTVT.

The gene calls are TRBV6-5 and TRBJ1-1, with D hard to call. Germline assignment: CDR1 MNHEY and CDR2 SVGAGI. The CDR3 has 16 residues. V gave up 0 bases and J gave up 0 bases, with 11 bases separating them. CDR3 sequence reads: CASSYSHWQMNTEAFF. DNA of the CDR3: TGTGCCAGCAGTTACTCGCATTGGCAGATGAACACTGAAGCTTTCTTT.

The chain couples TRBV7-9 to TRBJ2-1, with a tentative D call TRBD1 (6 bases). The CDR3 has 13 residues. Per germline, CDR1 SEHNR and CDR2 FQNEAQ (reference sequence). Trimming shortened V by 7 bases and J by 4 bases, and 11 bases separated the two germline ends. Written as DNA, the CDR3 is TGTGCCAGCACCCGACAGGTTTACAATGAGCAGTTCTTC. Its protein product is CASTRQVYNEQFF.

The sample holds a few counts of this clone. In DNA form, the CDR3 reads TGTGCCAGCAGTTTATGGCAGGGGGAAAGGACTGAAGCTTTCTTT. Its translation is CASSLWQGERTEAFF. This rearrangement joins TRBV27 to TRBJ1-1; 7 bases are a match to TRBD1. Germline V gene data show CDR1 as MNHEY and CDR2 as SMNVEV (reference sequence). CDR3 length: 15 residues. Trimming at V came to 1 base and at J to 5 bases, leaving 7 bases not matched to a gene.

The V call is TRBV28, the J call TRBJ1-2, with a weak D call TRBD1 (6 bases). The CDR3 runs 15 residues. Germline CDR1 is MDHEN and CDR2 is SYDVKM. V lost 7 bases to trimming and J lost 5 bases, with 20 bases between them. CDR3 sequence reads: CASTLTGSAGYGYTF. Written as DNA, the CDR3 is TGTGCCAGCACCTTGACAGGCTCTGCCGGGTATGGCTACACCTTC.

This chain joins TRBV5-1 and TRBJ2-1; TRBD2 matches 7 bases. J gave up 1 base and V 4 bases, and 5 bases lay outside the gene matches. Germline V CDR1 and CDR2: SGHRS, YFSETQ. This CDR3 is built from 15 residues. The CDR3, as DNA: TGCGCCAGCAGCCTCCAGCGGGGTTCCTACAATGAGCAGTTCTTC. It specifies CASSLQRGSYNEQFF.

This chain joins TRBV19 and TRBJ1-4; D gene uncertain. V lost 7 bases and J 8 bases, leaving 14 bases between the germline ends. Germline V lookup: CDR1 LNHDA, CDR2 SQIVND (reference sequence). This CDR3 comprises 13 residues. The CDR3 here is CASTPGIREKLFF. CDR3 nucleotide sequence: TGTGCCAGTACCCCGGGGATCCGGGAAAAACTGTTTTTT. The full variable domain, in which reference TRBV19 and TRBJ1-4 provide the parts outside the CDR3, is DGGITQSPKYLFRKEGQNVTLSCEQNLNHDAMYWYRQDPGQGLRLIYYSQIVNDFQKGDIAEGYSVSREKKESFPLTVTSAQKNPTAFYLCASTPGIREKLFFGSGTQLSVL.

This clone was seen a handful of times. The gene calls are TRBV29-1 and TRBJ2-3; D is unclear. CDR3 length equals 13 residues. V lost 3 bases and J lost 7, with 14 bases in between. Germline values: CDR1 SQVTM, CDR2 ANQGSEA. CDR3 protein: CSVEGFIRHTQYF. The CDR3 coding sequence is TGCAGCGTTGAGGGCTTCATACGCCATACGCAGTATTTT.

The V and J genes are TRBV13 and TRBJ1-4; D is possibly TRBD1 (5 bases). This CDR3 contains 15 residues. The V gene's germline CDR1 is PRHDT and CDR2 FYEKMQ (reference sequence). V was shortened by 5 bases and J by 8 bases, with 18 bases between the two germline ends. The CDR3 nucleotides read TGTGCCAGCAGCCCCCCAGGGTGGGGGGACGAAAAACTGTTTTTT. Amino acid sequence: CASSPPGWGDEKLFF. Using reference TRBV13 and TRBJ1-4 for the parts outside the CDR3, the full variable domain is AAGVIQSPRHLIKEKRETATLKCYPIPRHDTVYWYQQGPGQDPQFLISFYEKMQSDKGSIPDRFSAQQFSDYHSELNMSSLELGDSALYFCASSPPGWGDEKLFFGSGTQLSVL.

This clone was picked up a small number of times. The chain is built from TRBV28 and TRBJ1-3; 8 positions match TRBD1. V was clipped by 5 bases and J by 4 bases; unmatched bases: 10. This CDR3 has 16 amino acids. Looked up from germline, CDR1 is MDHEN and CDR2 is SYDVKM. This chain's CDR3 is CASSPRRQGKGNTIYF. As DNA, the CDR3 is TGTGCCAGCAGTCCTCGAAGACAGGGGAAAGGAAACACCATATATTTT.

The chain links TRBV2 to TRBJ1-2, with 9 bases that match TRBD1. This CDR3 comprises 12 residues. Per germline, CDR1 SNHLY and CDR2 FYNNEI. The ends lost 9 bases at V and 6 bases at J; junction bases unmatched: 5. This CDR3 reads CASTGTGHGYTF. For the CDR3, the DNA is TGTGCCAGTACCGGGACAGGGCATGGCTACACCTTC. Complete variable domain (other parts from reference TRBV2 and TRBJ1-2): EPEVTQTPSHQVTQMGQEVILRCVPISNHLYFYWYRQILGQKVEFLVSFYNNEISEKSEIFDDQFSVERPDGSNFTLKIRSTKLEDSAMYFCASTGTGHGYTFGSGTRLTVV.

This clone was found once. The V and J genes are TRBV9 and TRBJ2-1, with D perhaps matching TRBD2 (6 bases). In germline, CDR1 is SGDLS, CDR2 YYNGEE. The CDR3 sequence is 15 residues long. The V end lost 0 bases, the J end lost 7 bases, and 14 bases lay between the germline ends. CDR3 loop: CASSVVGGEGNEQFF. CDR3 bases: TGTGCCAGCAGCGTAGTGGGGGGAGAGGGAAATGAGCAGTTCTTC.

The chain recombines TRBV4-1 with TRBJ1-4; 10 nucleotides line up with TRBD1. In germline, CDR1 is MGHRA, CDR2 YSYEKL. The ends lost 5 bases at V and 0 bases at J; junction bases unmatched: 15. This CDR3 contains 20 residues. The CDR3 loop is CASSNKVPGTGDATNEKLFF. The DNA for the CDR3 is TGCGCCAGCAGCAACAAGGTTCCCGGGACAGGGGATGCAACTAATGAAAAACTGTTTTTT.

The chain uses TRBV5-4 and TRBJ2-1, with 9 bases identical to TRBD2. Trimming removed 0 bases from V and 10 bases from J; junction bases left unmatched: 8. The V gene's germline CDR1 is SGHNT and CDR2 YYREEE (reference sequence). This CDR3 comprises 15 residues. The CDR3 spells CASSLAAGGLREQFF. In DNA form, the CDR3 reads TGTGCCAGCAGCTTGGCAGCGGGGGGACTTCGGGAGCAGTTCTTC.

The V gene is TRBV7-2, the J gene TRBJ2-5; D possibly corresponds to TRBD2 (6 bases). Trimming stripped 8 bases from V and 4 bases from J, with 8 bases between. The CDR3 sequence is 11 residues long. Looked up from germline, CDR1 is SGHTA and CDR2 is FQGNSA. The CDR3 DNA is TGTGCCAGCCTCGGGGGAGAGACCCAGTACTTC. This sequence encodes CASLGGETQYF.

This clone was detected only a few times. The chain couples TRBV11-2 to TRBJ1-2; no clear D. From germline, CDR1 is SGHAT and CDR2 FQNNGV. V was trimmed by 5 bases and J by 2 bases, leaving 9 bases between them. The CDR3 has 13 residues. The CDR3 DNA follows: TGTGCCAGCAGCCGAGGCCAGAACTATGGCTACACCTTC. Residues: CASSRGQNYGYTF.

The chain uses TRBV30 and TRBJ1-2; 11 bases are shared with TRBD1. V gave up 5 bases and J gave up 2 bases; unmatched junction bases: 4. The CDR3 runs 14 residues. Germline assignment: CDR1 GTSNPN and CDR2 SVGIG (reference sequence). Written as DNA, the CDR3 is TGTGCCTGGTCCCGGGACAGGGGGAACTATGGCTACACCTTC. Translating it yields CAWSRDRGNYGYTF.